This T cell receptor beta chain was obtained from a study of PD-L1 blockade in urothelial cancer. This CDR3 has 16 residues. Unmatched junction bases numbered 7, after V lost 2 bases and J lost 5 bases. The germline V gene has CDR1 MNHNY and CDR2 SVGAGI (reference sequence). This clone appeared once. Time point denoted: pretreatment peripheral blood. Patients each gave 1 to 8 samples, pretreatment and on-treatment. Spiked synthetic TCR analogs estimated absolute template abundance per PCR. TCRdb's copy holds only in-frame clones and misses some; the assay was immunoSEQ multiplex PCR. The table shows some 89,000 clones, with about 84% occurring only once.

The sample here was PBMCs, taken around atezolizumab (anti-PD-L1) treatment. The chain joins TRBV6-6 to TRBJ2-2, with TRBD1 matching over 8 bases. The source is a man in his 60s with urothelial cancer. This CDR3 is CASSYLRDRMTGELFF. In nucleotides, the CDR3 is TGTGCCAGCAGTTACCTAAGGGACAGGATGACCGGGGAGCTGTTTTTT.